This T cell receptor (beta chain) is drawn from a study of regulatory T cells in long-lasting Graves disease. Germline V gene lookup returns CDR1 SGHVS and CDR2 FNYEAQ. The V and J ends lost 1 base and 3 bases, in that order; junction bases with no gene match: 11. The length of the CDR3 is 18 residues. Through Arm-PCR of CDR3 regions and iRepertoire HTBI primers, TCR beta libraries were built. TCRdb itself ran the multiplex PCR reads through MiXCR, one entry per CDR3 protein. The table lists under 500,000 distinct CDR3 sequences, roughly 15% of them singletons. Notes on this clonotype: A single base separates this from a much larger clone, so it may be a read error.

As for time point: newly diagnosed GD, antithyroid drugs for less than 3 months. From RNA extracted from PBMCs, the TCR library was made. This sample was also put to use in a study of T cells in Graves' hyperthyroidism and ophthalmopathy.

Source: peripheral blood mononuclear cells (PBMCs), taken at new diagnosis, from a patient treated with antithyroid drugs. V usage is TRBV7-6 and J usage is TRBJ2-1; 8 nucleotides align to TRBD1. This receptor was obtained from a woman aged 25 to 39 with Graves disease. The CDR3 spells CASSLGPGQVTLYNEQFF. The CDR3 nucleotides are TGTGCCAGCAGCTTAGGGCCGGGACAGGTCACCCTCTACAATGAGCAGTTCTTC.